Presented here are 24 T cell receptor beta chains from one specimen sequenced in a study of early T cells in non-severe SARS-CoV-2 infection. TCRdb re-called the 5' RACE reads through MiXCR, storing one row per CDR3 protein. The sample has some 59,000 distinct CDR3 sequences, about 10% seen once. The specimen sequenced was whole blood. Receptors originate from an adult who was a healthcare worker with PCR-confirmed SARS-CoV-2 infection or an uninfected control (not recorded which).

This clonotype appeared many times. V gene TRBV13 combines with J gene TRBJ1-1, with unresolved D. Trimming stripped 2 bases from V and 1 base from J, with 11 bases between. The germline CDR1 and CDR2 sequences are PRHDT and FYEKMQ (reference sequence). The CDR3 contains 15 residues. CDR3 protein: CASSLYGHGNTEAFF. CDR3 coding DNA: TGTGCCAGCAGCTTATATGGGCATGGGAACACTGAAGCTTTCTTT.

There are many counts of this clonotype. V and J are TRBV5-6 and TRBJ2-7, with TRBD1 as a possible D gene (6 bases). The CDR3 sequence is 16 residues long. Trimming left V 4 bases short and J 0 bases short, with 17 bases between. In germline, CDR1 is SGHDT, CDR2 YYEEEE. The CDR3 region is CASSLDPRGSSYEQYF. The CDR3 DNA reads TGTGCCAGCAGCCTTGACCCGAGGGGGAGCTCCTACGAGCAGTACTTC.

At least ten counts were recorded for this clonotype. V is TRBV6-5 and J is TRBJ2-1, with D possibly matching TRBD2 (6 bases). This CDR3 has 15 amino acids. Trimming stripped 2 bases from V and 2 bases from J, with 10 bases between. The germline V gene encodes CDR1 MNHEY and CDR2 SVGAGI. The CDR3 here is CASSYASGAYNEQFF. The CDR3 DNA reads TGTGCCAGCAGTTACGCGTCGGGAGCCTACAATGAGCAGTTCTTC.

The chain couples TRBV11-1 to TRBJ2-1; a possible D gene is TRBD2 (5 bases). CDR1 is SGHAT, CDR2 FQDESV, per germline (reference sequence). The length of the CDR3 is 14 residues. V was shortened by 3 bases and J by 8 bases, with 14 bases between the two germline ends. CDR3 loop: CASSFLQYGDEQFF. CDR3 bases: TGTGCCAGCAGCTTCTTACAATACGGGGATGAGCAGTTCTTC.

In DNA, the CDR3 is TGTGCCAGCAGCTCCCGGGACAGGGGACTAGCGGGACCAGAGCTGTTTTTT. Translating gives CASSSRDRGLAGPELFF. The chain links TRBV5-4 to TRBJ2-2, with 13 bases aligning to TRBD2. The length of the CDR3 is 17 residues. With V trimmed by 3 bases and J by 11 bases, 13 bases remained unmatched. CDR1 SGHNT and CDR2 YYREEE come from the germline V gene (reference sequence).

The sample holds many counts of this clonotype. The chain uses TRBV7-2 and TRBJ2-5; 8 positions agree with TRBD1. Per the germline V gene, CDR1 is SGHTA and CDR2 is FQGNSA. V lost 5 bases and J lost 4; bases outside the gene matches: 6. The CDR3 runs 14 residues. The CDR3 here is CASSPDRGRETQYF. The CDR3 region has the DNA TGTGCCAGCAGCCCCGACAGGGGAAGAGAGACCCAGTACTTC.

This clonotype has a count of ten or more. The rearrangement uses TRBV6-2 or TRBV6-3 and TRBJ2-3; D gene ambiguous. Germline CDR1 reads MNHEY; CDR2 reads SVGEGT. V was cut by 6 bases and J by 3 bases, with 16 bases left in between. CDR3 size: 15 residues. The CDR3 reads CASSLFNGQTDTQYF. The CDR3, as DNA: TGTGCCAGCAGCCTATTCAACGGTCAGACAGATACGCAGTATTTT.

In this sample, this clonotype turned up a few times. The rearrangement uses TRBV6-1 and TRBJ2-6, with TRBD1 matching 7 bases. Germline CDR1 is MNHNS and CDR2 is SASEGT. The CDR3 extends over 17 amino acids. V shed 6 bases, J shed 0 bases, and the junction held 8 bases outside the gene matches. The DNA for the CDR3 is TGTGCCAGCAGACCAGGACAGGCTAGCTCTGGGGCCAACGTCCTGACTTTC. This sequence encodes CASRPGQASSGANVLTF.

This chain connects TRBV12-3 or TRBV12-4 to TRBJ2-5; D is perhaps TRBD2 (5 bases). V shed 3 bases and J shed 6 bases, with 11 bases lying between them. CDR3 length: 13 residues. In nucleotides, the CDR3 is TGTGCCAGCAGTTTCCTCATCGGGAAGACCCAGTACTTC. This codes for CASSFLIGKTQYF.

This clonotype showed up many times. The chain employs TRBV29-1 and TRBJ2-7; the D gene could be TRBD1 or TRBD2 (5 bases each). The V and J ends lost 2 bases and 5 bases respectively, with 10 bases between them. This CDR3 has 12 residues. CDR1 and CDR2 from the germline V gene are SQVTM and ANQGSEA. CDR3: CSVESGDDEQYF. The CDR3, as DNA: TGCAGCGTTGAATCTGGGGACGACGAGCAGTACTTC.

The V and J genes are TRBV9 and TRBJ2-1, with D perhaps matching TRBD2 (5 bases). The germline V gene encodes CDR1 SGDLS and CDR2 YYNGEE. The CDR3 extends over 15 amino acids. V lost 0 bases to trimming and J lost 4 bases, with 11 bases between them. The CDR3: CASSVGRGLYNEQFF. The CDR3, as DNA: TGTGCCAGCAGCGTAGGGAGAGGGCTTTACAATGAGCAGTTCTTC.

This clonotype was counted a few times. The rearrangement joins TRBV6-5 to TRBJ2-2; 7 bases map to TRBD1. Trimming at V came to 2 bases and at J to 6 bases, leaving 3 bases not matched to a gene. Per the germline V gene, CDR1 is MNHEY and CDR2 is SVGAGI. This CDR3 contains 14 residues. This CDR3 is CASSYRDRAGELFF. The CDR3 DNA reads as TGTGCCAGCAGTTACCGGGACAGAGCCGGGGAGCTGTTTTTT.

This clonotype showed up many times. The chain employs TRBV20-1 and TRBJ1-2, with a tentative D call TRBD1 (5 bases). V lost 5 bases, J lost 4 bases, and 8 bases lay in between. CDR3 size: 11 residues. Germline lookup yields CDR1 DFQATT and CDR2 SNEGSKA (reference sequence). The CDR3 bases are TGCAGTGCTTACGACAGCTATGGCTACACCTTC. Translated, it gives CSAYDSYGYTF.

This clonotype has just a few counts. The chain recombines TRBV29-1 with TRBJ2-5, with 7 bases matching TRBD1. V lost 7 bases to trimming and J lost 4 bases; unmatched junction nucleotides: 6. This CDR3 region has 12 residues. Germline CDR1 reads SQVTM; CDR2 reads ANQGSEA. CDR3 protein: CSAARGTETQYF. For the CDR3, the DNA is TGCAGCGCCGCCAGGGGGACAGAGACCCAGTACTTC.

The table lists this clonotype with many counts. The gene calls are TRBV12-3 or TRBV12-4 and TRBJ1-3; no clear D gene. V lost 6 bases and J lost 0, with 6 bases in between. The CDR3 is 13 residues long. CDR3 nucleotides: TGTGCCAGCAGGGTCGTCTCTGGAAACACCATATATTTT. Translation gives CASRVVSGNTIYF.

This clonotype was detected a few times. V gene TRBV24-1 combines with J gene TRBJ2-5; 8 bases agree with TRBD1. The length of the CDR3 is 16 residues. V lost 2 bases, J lost 5 bases, and 9 bases stayed unmatched. Germline values: CDR1 KGHDR, CDR2 SFDVKD. The CDR3 DNA sequence: TGTGCCACCAGTGATTGGGGGACAGGCTTCGGGGAGACCCAGTACTTC. It yields the protein CATSDWGTGFGETQYF.

This chain joins TRBV4-3 and TRBJ1-6, with no clear D. V was cut by 4 bases and J by 4 bases, with 11 bases left in between. This CDR3 region has 15 residues. Germline loops: CDR1 LGHNA, CDR2 YSLEER. CDR3 coding DNA: TGCGCCAGCAGCCCGCGCTTTAATTATAATTCACCCCTCCACTTT. Amino acid sequence: CASSPRFNYNSPLHF.

A few counts support this clonotype. The chain recombines TRBV6-1 with TRBJ2-7; 11 positions agree with TRBD2. CDR3 length: 15 residues. The V gene end was trimmed by 4 bases and the J gene end by 0 bases; junction bases not matched to a gene: 2. CDR1 and CDR2 (germline): MNHNS, SASEGT. CDR3 coding DNA: TGTGCCAGCAGTGCTAGCGGGGGGCGCTCCTACGAGCAGTACTTC. Protein: CASSASGGRSYEQYF.

This clonotype was observed many times. The rearrangement uses TRBV6-2 or TRBV6-3 and TRBJ2-3, with D perhaps matching TRBD1 or TRBD2 (6 bases each). V lost 8 bases, J lost 5 bases, and 23 bases lay in between. Germline values: CDR1 MNHEY, CDR2 SVGEGT. The length of the CDR3 is 16 residues. CDR3 amino acids: CASSQAGTPREDTQYF. Here the CDR3 DNA reads TGTGCCAGCTCCCAGGCGGGGACACCGCGGGAAGATACGCAGTATTTT.

This clonotype has a handful of counts. The chain carries TRBV7-9 and TRBJ1-6; 8 bases agree with TRBD1. Germline CDR1 is SEHNR and CDR2 is FQNEAQ (reference sequence). V was clipped by 1 base and J by 6 bases; unmatched bases: 8. CDR3 length equals 17 residues. CDR3 in DNA: TGTGCCAGCAGCTTAGTAGGCAGGGGGCTCGGTAATTCACCCCTCCACTTT. It translates to CASSLVGRGLGNSPLHF.

The rearrangement links TRBV3-1 to TRBJ1-1; D is undetermined. This CDR3 contains 13 residues. Germline-derived CDR1 and CDR2 are LGHDT and YNNKEL (reference sequence). The germline V and J ends were trimmed by 0 bases and 10 bases, with 12 bases remaining between them. In DNA, the CDR3 is TGTGCCAGCAGCCAAGACAGCAATTTGAGAGCTTTCTTT. Translating it yields CASSQDSNLRAFF.

This clonotype was seen repeatedly, ten times or more. The chain recombines TRBV12-3 or TRBV12-4 with TRBJ1-1; D may be TRBD1 (5 bases). V lost 6 bases and J 3 bases, leaving 11 bases between the germline ends. CDR3 length equals 13 residues. CDR3 protein: CASSRVPDTEAFF. CDR3 bases: TGTGCCAGCAGCAGGGTTCCCGACACTGAAGCTTTCTTT.

The V call is TRBV20-1, the J call TRBJ2-5; perhaps TRBD1 as D (6 bases). There are 12 residues in the CDR3. Germline-derived CDR1 and CDR2 are DFQATT and SNEGSKA (reference sequence). Trimming took off 3 bases at V and 5 bases at J, with 10 bases between the two ends. The DNA of the CDR3 is TGCAGTGCTAGCCAGGGGCAGGAGACCCAGTACTTC. Translating gives CSASQGQETQYF.

This clonotype was observed many times. The genes are TRBV23-1 and TRBJ2-3, with 7 positions matching TRBD2. TRBV23-1 is sorted into the ORF group, with uncertain function. The length of the CDR3 is 16 residues. Unmatched junction bases numbered 6, after V lost 0 bases and J lost 3 bases. The DNA for the CDR3 is TGCGCCAGCAGTCAATCGTGGCTAGCGGAAACAGATACGCAGTATTTT. Translating gives CASSQSWLAETDTQYF.